These 26 T cell receptor beta chains share one sample of origin, sequenced in a study of cytomegalovirus exposure and HLA in healthy donors. Using immunoSEQ multiplex PCR, the repertoire was profiled, and TCRdb retains in-frame clones only, with some absent. This sample has about 160,000 clones; roughly nine tenths occur once, and the top ten carry 10%. The source material was PBMCs. The receptors were gathered from a woman between 18 and 29 years old in good health and CMV-seropositive.

The chain uses TRBV6-6 and TRBJ1-2; D is ambiguous. The germline gives CDR1 MNHNY, CDR2 SVGAGI (reference sequence). V gave up 5 bases and J gave up 4 bases, with 14 bases separating them. CDR3 length equals 14 residues. The CDR3 nucleotides read TGTGCCAGCAGTATCCCAGGTTCCCTCTATGGCTACACCTTC. As protein: CASSIPGSLYGYTF.

V and J are TRBV25-1 and TRBJ2-7; TRBD1 matches 7 bases. CDR1 and CDR2 (germline): MGHDK, SYGVNS. The CDR3 runs to 17 residues. V was pared by 8 bases and J by 0 bases, with 16 bases of the junction left unmatched. CDR3: CASASFEQGLSSYEQYF. The CDR3 nucleotides are TGTGCCAGCGCCTCTTTCGAACAGGGGCTGAGCTCCTACGAGCAGTACTTC.

The chain recombines TRBV15 with TRBJ1-1; D may be TRBD1 (6 bases). Per the germline V gene, CDR1 is LNHNV and CDR2 is YYDKDF (reference sequence). CDR3 length: 15 amino acids. Trimming left V 0 bases short and J 6 bases short, with 14 bases between. The CDR3 DNA reads as TGTGCCACCAGCAGAGAACTCGGCAGGGGTGCTGAAGCTTTCTTT. Translation: CATSRELGRGAEAFF.

V and J are TRBV4-1 and TRBJ2-7, with D possibly matching TRBD1 (6 bases). The CDR3 is made up of 14 amino acids. V lost 2 bases and J 4 bases, leaving 12 bases between the germline ends. The germline gives CDR1 MGHRA, CDR2 YSYEKL. CDR3 DNA sequence: TGCGCCAGCAGCCAACAGGGGTCGTCGTACGAGCAGTACTTC. Protein product: CASSQQGSSYEQYF.

In its sample, this clone was seen once. The V and J genes are TRBV4-2 and TRBJ1-5; TRBD1 might be the D (5 bases). The CDR3 runs to 18 residues. V was pared by 0 bases and J by 2 bases, with 17 bases between. The germline V gene encodes CDR1 LGHNA and CDR2 YNFKEQ. DNA for the CDR3: TGTGCCAGCAGCCAAGAGGGCAGGGTTGGGGTAGGCAATCAGCCCCAGCATTTT. It specifies CASSQEGRVGVGNQPQHF.

CDR3 amino acids: CAWSVRGSSGYTF. CDR3 nucleotide sequence: TGTGCCTGGAGTGTACGGGGATCCTCCGGCTACACCTTC. The chain recombines TRBV30 with TRBJ1-2; D is unresolved. Trimming cost V 0 bases and J 8 bases, with 13 bases left between them. The CDR3 has 13 residues. Germline V CDR1 and CDR2: GTSNPN, SVGIG (reference sequence).

The V call is TRBV7-8, the J call TRBJ1-4, with D maybe TRBD1 (6 bases). Germline V gives CDR1 SGHVS, CDR2 FQNEAQ. The CDR3 is 14 amino acids. The V end was cut by 6 bases, the J end by 0 bases, with 8 bases between. The CDR3 protein is CASRTGTTNEKLFF. CDR3 nucleotides: TGTGCCAGCAGAACAGGGACAACTAATGAAAAACTGTTTTTT. The full variable domain, in which reference TRBV7-8 and TRBJ1-4 provide the parts outside the CDR3, is GAGVSQSPRYKVAKRGQDVALRCDPISGHVSLFWYQQALGQGPEFLTYFQNEAQLDKSGLPSDRFFAERPEGSVSTLKIQRTQQEDSAVYLCASRTGTTNEKLFFGSGTQLSVL.

The chain links TRBV5-6 to TRBJ2-7; D is ambiguous. V lost 0 bases and J 3 bases, leaving 4 bases between the germline ends. The CDR3 is 12 amino acids. The germline CDR1 and CDR2 sequences are SGHDT and YYEEEE. In DNA, the CDR3 is TGTGCCAGCAGCTTGGAACACTACGAGCAGTACTTC. Translated, it gives CASSLEHYEQYF.

The CDR3 nucleotides read TGTGCCAGCAGCCAAGATTCTGCCGGACAGCAAGAGACCCAGTACTTC. Translating gives CASSQDSAGQQETQYF. The chain links TRBV14 to TRBJ2-5, with a tentative D call TRBD1 (6 bases). The germline V and J ends were trimmed by 0 bases and 2 bases, with 13 bases remaining between them. Germline V gives CDR1 SGHDN, CDR2 FVKESK. CDR3 length: 16 amino acids.

This clone was detected only a few times. This chain links TRBV5-1 with TRBJ1-3, with 7 bases aligning to TRBD1. The trim removed 0 bases at V and 3 bases at J, leaving 0 bases unmatched. The CDR3 is 14 amino acids. Germline-derived CDR1 and CDR2 are SGHRS and YFSETQ. The CDR3 here is CASSLGDSGNTIYF. The DNA of the CDR3 is TGCGCCAGCAGCTTGGGGGACAGTGGAAACACCATATATTTT.

This clone has only one observation. The chain combines TRBV19 with TRBJ1-2; perhaps TRBD1 as D (5 bases). This CDR3 comprises 14 residues. CDR1 and CDR2 (germline): LNHDA, SQIVND (reference sequence). V lost 5 bases and J lost 7, with 17 bases in between. The CDR3 spells CASSFLGGSPGYTF. Here the CDR3 DNA reads TGTGCCAGTAGTTTTTTGGGGGGATCGCCTGGCTACACCTTC. The full variable domain, with the rest looked up from reference TRBV19 and TRBJ1-2, is DGGITQSPKYLFRKEGQNVTLSCEQNLNHDAMYWYRQDPGQGLRLIYYSQIVNDFQKGDIAEGYSVSREKKESFPLTVTSAQKNPTAFYLCASSFLGGSPGYTFGSGTRLTVV.

As to this clone: Other DNA sequences within the sample encode an identical CDR3. The chain joins TRBV7-8 to TRBJ2-5; D gene unclear. Germline V gene lookup returns CDR1 SGHVS and CDR2 FQNEAQ. CDR3 size: 13 residues. The V and J ends lost 1 base and 2 bases respectively, with 5 bases between them. CDR3: CASSLDRQETQYF. The CDR3, as DNA: TGTGCCAGCAGCTTAGACCGGCAAGAGACCCAGTACTTC.

This clone was counted a single time. The V and J genes are TRBV5-1 and TRBJ2-7; D may be TRBD1 (6 bases). CDR1 and CDR2 (germline): SGHRS, YFSETQ. V lost 3 bases and J 2 bases, leaving 15 bases between the germline ends. CDR3 length: 15 amino acids. This CDR3 reads CASSSTGTNPYEQYF. In nucleotides, the CDR3 is TGCGCCAGCAGCTCCACCGGGACAAACCCCTACGAGCAGTACTTC.

CDR3 nucleotides: TGTGCCAGTAGTTTTCGACAGAGGTCATCCGTCTTGGAGACCCAGTACTTC. Translation: CASSFRQRSSVLETQYF. The chain has TRBV19 and TRBJ2-5; a possible D gene is TRBD1 (5 bases). The CDR3 consists of 17 residues. Deletions cut 5 bases from V and 5 bases from J, with 24 bases between. Per germline, CDR1 LNHDA and CDR2 SQIVND (reference sequence).

The rearrangement joins TRBV30 to TRBJ2-5, with unresolved D. Germline CDR1 and CDR2: GTSNPN and SVGIG (reference sequence). This CDR3 comprises 11 residues. V was cut by 0 bases and J by 5 bases, with 4 bases left in between. As DNA, the CDR3 is TGTGCCTGGAGTGTACAGGAGACCCAGTACTTC. The encoded protein is CAWSVQETQYF.

This chain links TRBV5-1 with TRBJ2-7; the match to TRBD2 covers 15 bases. The germline V gene has CDR1 SGHRS and CDR2 YFSETQ. The V gene end was trimmed by 4 bases and the J gene end by 5 bases; junction bases not matched to a gene: 7. CDR3 length: 16 residues. Here the CDR3 DNA reads TGCGCCAGCAGCCTAGGGACTAGCGGGAGGTTACACGAGCAGTACTTC. This encodes CASSLGTSGRLHEQYF.

This chain uses TRBV5-1 with TRBJ2-7, with 11 nucleotides matching TRBD2. Looked up from germline, CDR1 is SGHRS and CDR2 is YFSETQ. The CDR3 extends over 15 amino acids. V lost 0 bases to trimming and J lost 2 bases; unmatched junction nucleotides: 1. Here the CDR3 reads CASSLDSGGAYEQYF. The CDR3, as DNA: TGCGCCAGCAGCTTGGATAGCGGGGGGGCCTACGAGCAGTACTTC.

This chain joins TRBV5-6 and TRBJ2-2; 13 bases are shared with TRBD2. Losses at the gene ends were 4 bases for V and 2 bases for J; bases not matched to a gene: 5. The CDR3 is 17 residues long. The germline V gene encodes CDR1 SGHDT and CDR2 YYEEEE. CDR3: CASSPLAGGTNTGELFF. CDR3 DNA: TGTGCCAGCAGCCCACTAGCGGGAGGGACCAACACCGGGGAGCTGTTTTTT.

The rearrangement joins TRBV6-4 to TRBJ2-1; the match to TRBD2 covers 12 bases. Germline V gene data show CDR1 as MRHNA and CDR2 as SNTAGT. The ends lost 6 bases at V and 3 bases at J; junction bases unmatched: 3. The CDR3 sequence is 15 residues long. CDR3 DNA: TGTGCCAGCAGCCTGACTAGCGGGAGCTACAATGAGCAGTTCTTC. Translation gives CASSLTSGSYNEQFF.

CDR3 region: CASSKKKEGLNTEAFF. In DNA form, the CDR3 reads TGTGCCAGCAGCAAAAAGAAGGAGGGGTTGAACACTGAAGCTTTCTTT. The V and J genes are TRBV21-1 and TRBJ1-1. TRBV21-1 is classified as a pseudogene. The length of the CDR3 is 16 residues.

V gene TRBV19 combines with J gene TRBJ2-5; TRBD2 is a possible D gene (5 bases). This CDR3 is built from 15 residues. Looked up from germline, CDR1 is LNHDA and CDR2 is SQIVND (reference sequence). V lost 4 bases, J lost 5 bases, and 17 bases lay in between. CDR3 loop: CASSTLLGRVETQYF. CDR3 sequence (DNA): TGTGCCAGTAGTACTCTCCTGGGGAGAGTGGAGACCCAGTACTTC.

This chain connects TRBV19 to TRBJ2-2, with 10 bases matching TRBD2. The CDR3 consists of 16 residues. Unmatched junction bases numbered 7, after V lost 7 bases and J lost 2 bases. Germline CDR1 is LNHDA and CDR2 is SQIVND (reference sequence). The CDR3 nucleotides read TGTGCCAGTACCCCAATAGCGGGAGGTAACACCGGGGAGCTGTTTTTT. It translates to CASTPIAGGNTGELFF.

The gene calls are TRBV12-5 and TRBJ2-5; 8 positions match TRBD2. Germline CDR1 and CDR2: LGHNT and FRNRAP. V lost 9 bases, J lost 4 bases, and 16 bases stayed unmatched. This CDR3 has 16 amino acids. The DNA for the CDR3 is TGTGCTAGCAAACCGGGGACGGGAGGGCTAACAGAGACCCAGTACTTC. Its protein is CASKPGTGGLTETQYF.

The chain couples TRBV9 to TRBJ2-1; 13 bases align to TRBD2. This CDR3 region has 18 residues. The V segment lost 4 bases and the J segment 2 bases; nucleotides outside the gene matches: 9. CDR1 and CDR2 from the germline V gene are SGDLS and YYNGEE. For the CDR3, the DNA is TGTGCCAGCAGCCTAAGGACTAGCGGGAGCCAGCCCTACAATGAGCAGTTCTTC. It is translated as CASSLRTSGSQPYNEQFF.

This chain connects TRBV9 to TRBJ1-2; D unresolved. The CDR3 has 13 residues. Trimming took off 0 bases at V and 6 bases at J, with 9 bases between the two ends. CDR1 is SGDLS and CDR2 is YYNGEE in the germline V gene. The CDR3 sequence is CASSVGGQNGYTF. The CDR3 nucleotides read TGTGCCAGCAGCGTAGGCGGGCAGAATGGCTACACCTTC.

CDR3 region: CASSPAGGSSYEQYF. The CDR3 DNA follows: TGTGCCAGCAGTCCAGCGGGAGGCAGCTCCTACGAGCAGTACTTC. The chain joins TRBV5-6 to TRBJ2-7; 9 positions match TRBD2. The CDR3 runs to 15 residues. The germline gives CDR1 SGHDT, CDR2 YYEEEE. V lost 5 bases and J lost 0; bases outside the gene matches: 6.